This T cell receptor beta chain was observed in a study of OX40 agonist ivuxolimab in advanced cancers. With regard to the full study: The costimulatory receptor OX40 (CD134) was targeted by ivuxolimab, a fully human IgG2 agonistic monoclonal antibody. Intravenous ivuxolimab was administered to patients every 2 weeks at six dose levels: 0.01, 0.1, 0.3, 1.5, 3 and 10 mg/kg. Of the approximately 50 patients in dose escalation, approximately 20 had hepatocellular carcinoma, about 15 had melanoma, 9 had renal cell carcinoma and 9 had head and neck cancer. A male proportion of around 83% and a mean age of 60 years, ranging from 23 to 79, were recorded for the dose-escalation cohort. Patients were allowed to have had prior anti-PD-1, anti-PD-L1 or anti-CTLA-4 therapy, and approximately 40% of the dose-escalation patients had previously received checkpoint inhibitors. Partial responses occurred in three dose-escalation patients, of whom one had hepatocellular carcinoma and two had cutaneous melanoma. Peripheral TCRbeta sequencing aimed to test whether ivuxolimab altered TCR sequence diversity and caused clonal T-cell expansion. The paper reports the monotherapy dose-escalation portion (N of about 54 patients) of the phase I ivuxolimab trial.

Genomic DNA was extracted from sorted cells for sequencing of the TCRbeta CDR3 region. The immunoSEQ Assay was used to sequence the TCRbeta CDR3 regions. TCRdb limited this immuneACCESS table to in-frame rearrangements with V and J called. A share of clones is missing; checked studies link under half to unresolved V genes, and the rest is unexplained. The sample table contains 85,000 to 120,000 clones; only one count was recorded for less than 95% of them. The top ten clonotypes cover 0.4% to 0.6% of the sample. Regarding this clone: The specificity of this receptor is unknown. Base quality data are lacking; no much larger clone is found one base away.

Broad study findings and their caveats: After ivuxolimab, expanded clones were on average more numerous among CD8+ T cells than among CD4+ T cells. At doses of 0.1 to 3.0 mg/kg, clonal expansion of both CD4+ and CD8+ T cells in blood was seen between baseline and week 6. Antigen specificity was not determined for the clonally expanded peripheral T cells. In partial responders in the 0.1-3.0 mg/kg groups, normalized peripheral clonal expansion was found to be among the lowest, especially among CD8+ T cells. Low levels of normalized T-cell clonal expansion were also shown by some nonresponding patients.

According to the germline V gene (reference sequence), CDR1 reads GTSNPN and CDR2 reads SVGIG. Its CDR3 holds 11 amino acids, cysteine through phenylalanine. Only the CDR3 region is kept as DNA, spanning 33 bases read in frame from base 1. Trimming removed 3 bases from V and 3 bases from J, leaving 5 bases between the germline ends. Patients with autoimmune disease history or receiving systemic immunosuppression were excluded from the trial. Peripheral blood for TCR sequencing was collected from all dose cohorts at baseline, on cycle 4 day 1, and on cycle 7 day 1. Samples were obtained from an open-label, multicenter, first-in-human phase I dose-escalation trial of ivuxolimab. The trial enrolled adults with locally advanced or metastatic head and neck squamous cell, hepatocellular, melanoma or renal cell carcinoma. Before TCR sequencing, CD4+ and CD8+ T cells were separately sorted from peripheral blood.

Sample: CD4+ or CD8+ T cells sorted from blood, taken in a trial of the OX40 agonist ivuxolimab. The sequence is built from TRBV30 and TRBJ2-5; the D gene identity is not certain. The origin of this receptor is an adult with an advanced solid tumor such as melanoma, head and neck, liver or kidney cancer. The sequence in DNA is TGTGCCTGGAGGGACGAAGAGACCCAGTACTTC. This translates into CAWRDEETQYF.